This entry lists 4 T cell receptor beta chains sequenced from one sample in a study of cytomegalovirus exposure and HLA in healthy donors. Sequencing used immunoSEQ multiplex PCR; TCRdb keeps in-frame clones, though not all of them. Among hundreds of thousands of clones, roughly 87% were seen once, and the ten largest hold roughly 2%. Sequenced sample: PBMCs. The receptors shown here come from a woman in her late teens or twenties in good health and CMV-seropositive.

The chain is built from TRBV10-3 and TRBJ2-3; D is perhaps TRBD2 (6 bases). CDR1 and CDR2 (germline): ENHRY, SYGVKD. The length of the CDR3 is 13 residues. V shed 4 bases and J shed 5 bases, with 10 bases lying between them. The CDR3 coding sequence is TGTGCCATCAGTGGTGAGGGAGGAGATACGCAGTATTTT. Protein product: CAISGEGGDTQYF.

The rearrangement links TRBV4-2 to TRBJ2-3, with 9 bases lining up with TRBD2. Looked up from germline, CDR1 is LGHNA and CDR2 is YNFKEQ. V was pared by 0 bases and J by 3 bases, with 7 bases of the junction left unmatched. The CDR3 spans 17 residues. Written as DNA, the CDR3 is TGTGCCAGCAGCCAAGATCCGGGACTAGCAGTAACAGATACGCAGTATTTT. It yields the protein CASSQDPGLAVTDTQYF.

The chain employs TRBV5-1 and TRBJ1-1; D is ambiguous. The CDR3 runs 14 residues. CDR1 is SGHRS, CDR2 YFSETQ, per germline. V lost 0 bases to trimming and J lost 3 bases, with 9 bases between them. The CDR3 is CASSLGLRDTEAFF. DNA for the CDR3: TGCGCCAGCAGCTTGGGATTGAGGGACACTGAAGCTTTCTTT.

The table lists this clone with a few counts. The chain employs TRBV6-1 and TRBJ2-7; D not resolved. The CDR3 is 12 amino acids. Per germline, CDR1 MNHNS and CDR2 SASEGT. V gave up 2 bases and J gave up 4 bases, with 6 bases separating them. CDR3 in DNA: TGTGCCAGCAGTGAATTTCAGTACGAGCAGTACTTC. As protein: CASSEFQYEQYF.